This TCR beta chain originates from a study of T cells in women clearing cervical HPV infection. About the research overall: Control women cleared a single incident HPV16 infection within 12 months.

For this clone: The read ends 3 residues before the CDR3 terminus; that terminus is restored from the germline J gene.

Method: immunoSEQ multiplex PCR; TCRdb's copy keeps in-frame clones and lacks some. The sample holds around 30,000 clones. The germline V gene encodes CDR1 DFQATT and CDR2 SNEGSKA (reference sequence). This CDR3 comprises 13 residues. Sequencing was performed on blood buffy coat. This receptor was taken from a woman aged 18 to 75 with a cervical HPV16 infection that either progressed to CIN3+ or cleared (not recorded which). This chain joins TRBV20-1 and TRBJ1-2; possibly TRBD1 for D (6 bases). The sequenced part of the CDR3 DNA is TGCAGTGCTAGGGGTGCAGGGGTGGAGGGC. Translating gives CSARGAGVEG. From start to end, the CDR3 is CSARGAGVEGYTF.